Listed below are T cell receptor beta chains from one sample, sequenced in a study of cytomegalovirus exposure and HLA in healthy donors. Clones were read by immunoSEQ multiplex PCR, and TCRdb kept only the in-frame ones, dropping some. This listing includes approximately 190,000 clones. Sequencing input: PBMCs. All receptors come from a man younger than 45 in good health and CMV-seronegative. Both conserved end residues are part of each CDR3. D genes are given only for firm matches.

J: TRBJ2-5
V: TRBV5-1
D: NA
CDR3: CASTLARGTLAQETQYF
DNA: TGCGCCAGCACCCTCGCCCGGGGGACCCTAGCGCAAGAGACCCAGTACTTC

J: TRBJ2-7
V: TRBV2
D: NA
CDR3: CASSEGTPLYEQYF
DNA: TGTGCCAGCAGTGAAGGGACACCTCTCTACGAGCAGTACTTC

J: TRBJ2-4
V: TRBV4-3
D: TRBD1
CDR3: CASSLYFRGAKNIQYF
DNA: TGCGCCAGCAGCTTGTATTTCAGGGGGGCCAAAAACATTCAGTACTTC

J: TRBJ2-3
V: TRBV4-2
D: TRBD2
CDR3: CASRQTSTPTDTQYF
DNA: TGTGCCAGCAGACAGACTAGCACGCCCACAGATACGCAGTATTTT

J: TRBJ1-4
V: TRBV7-9
D: TRBD1
CDR3: CASSPRDRATNEKLFF
DNA: TGTGCCAGCAGCCCGCGGGACAGAGCAACTAATGAAAAACTGTTTTTT

J: TRBJ2-5
V: TRBV5-1
D: TRBD1
CDR3: CASSFGDSNLQETQYF
DNA: TGCGCCAGCAGCTTTGGGGACAGCAACCTCCAAGAGACCCAGTACTTC

J: TRBJ2-7
V: TRBV5-4
D: NA
CDR3: CASIPIGGEPPYEQYF
DNA: TGTGCCAGCATCCCGATCGGGGGAGAGCCCCCCTACGAGCAGTACTTC

J: TRBJ1-2
V: TRBV6-5
D: NA
CDR3: CASSYSSRGYGYTF
DNA: TGTGCCAGCAGTTACTCTTCCAGGGGTTATGGCTACACCTTC

J: TRBJ1-1
V: TRBV5-1
D: TRBD1
CDR3: CASSLGQGDFNTEAFF
DNA: TGCGCCAGCAGCCTTGGACAGGGAGATTTTAACACTGAAGCTTTCTTT

J: TRBJ1-2
V: TRBV4-2
D: NA
CDR3: CASSRTEPGYGYTF
DNA: TGTGCCAGCAGCCGGACAGAGCCGGGGTATGGCTACACCTTC

J: TRBJ2-7
V: TRBV7-2
D: NA
CDR3: CASVRRDTTYEQYF
DNA: TGTGCCAGCGTCCGTCGGGACACAACCTACGAGCAGTACTTC

J: TRBJ2-3
V: TRBV9
D: TRBD2
CDR3: CASSVELAGGRDTQYF
DNA: TGTGCCAGCAGCGTAGAGTTAGCGGGAGGGCGAGATACGCAGTATTTT

J: TRBJ2-1
V: TRBV10-1
D: NA
CDR3: CASSDGGSSNEQFF
DNA: TGCGCCAGCAGTGATGGGGGCTCGAGTAATGAGCAGTTCTTC

J: TRBJ1-3
V: TRBV28
D: NA
CDR3: CASSPLGEGVTGNTIYF
DNA: TGTGCCAGCAGCCCACTGGGGGAGGGGGTCACGGGAAACACCATATATTTT

J: TRBJ1-5
V: TRBV30
D: NA
CDR3: CAWTTGLRQPQHF
DNA: TGTGCCTGGACCACAGGGTTGCGGCAGCCCCAGCATTTT

J: TRBJ1-5
V: TRBV19
D: NA
CDR3: CASSIGAGNQPQHF
DNA: TGTGCCAGTAGTATAGGTGCAGGCAATCAGCCCCAGCATTTT

J: TRBJ2-3
V: TRBV19
D: TRBD2
CDR3: CASSMQSSGGADTQYF
DNA: TGTGCCAGTAGTATGCAGTCTAGCGGGGGCGCAGATACGCAGTATTTT

J: TRBJ1-4
V: TRBV5-1
D: NA
CDR3: CASSLGWPRDEKLFF
DNA: TGCGCCAGCAGCTTGGGATGGCCGCGGGACGAAAAACTGTTTTTT

J: TRBJ1-5
V: TRBV5-5
D: NA
CDR3: CASSLYQQNQPQHF
DNA: TGTGCCAGCAGCTTATATCAACAGAATCAGCCCCAGCATTTT

J: TRBJ1-3
V: TRBV5-1
D: NA
CDR3: CASSFQGTLNSGNTIYF
DNA: TGCGCCAGCAGCTTTCAGGGCACCTTGAACTCTGGAAACACCATATATTTT

J: TRBJ2-3
V: TRBV6-5
D: TRBD2
CDR3: CAIRGDTDTQYF
DNA: TGTGCCATCCGGGGGGACACAGATACGCAGTATTTT

J: TRBJ2-2
V: TRBV19
D: TRBD1
CDR3: CASSFLGTGSIGELFF
DNA: TGTGCCAGTAGTTTCCTTGGGACAGGGTCTATCGGGGAGCTGTTTTTT

J: TRBJ1-1
V: TRBV28
D: NA
CDR3: CASSLRQTMNTEAFF
DNA: TGTGCCAGCAGTTTAAGGCAGACTATGAACACTGAAGCTTTCTTT

J: TRBJ2-7
V: TRBV25-1
D: NA
CDR3: CASSEYGEQYF
DNA: TGTGCCAGCAGTGAATACGGGGAGCAGTACTTC

J: TRBJ2-3
V: TRBV4-1
D: NA
CDR3: CASSQDRGTMTSTDTQYF
DNA: TGCGCCAGCAGCCAAGATCGGGGGACGATGACTAGCACAGATACGCAGTATTTT

J: TRBJ2-7
V: TRBV4-2
D: TRBD1
CDR3: CASSPKTVTGKMGYEQYF
DNA: TGTGCCAGCAGCCCCAAAACCGTGACAGGGAAGATGGGCTACGAGCAGTACTTC

J: TRBJ1-1
V: TRBV5-4
D: TRBD1
CDR3: CASSLGGQRNTEAFF
DNA: TGTGCCAGCAGCTTGGGGGGACAGAGGAACACTGAAGCTTTCTTT

J: TRBJ2-4
V: TRBV6-5
D: NA
CDR3: CASSRSYQGNIQYF
DNA: TGTGCCAGCAGCAGATCTTATCAGGGGAACATTCAGTACTTC

J: TRBJ2-7
V: TRBV7-8
D: NA
CDR3: CASSLARFLGGPRSEQYF
DNA: TGTGCCAGCAGCTTAGCGCGGTTTTTAGGGGGACCCAGGTCCGAGCAGTACTTC

J: TRBJ1-2
V: TRBV4-2
D: NA
CDR3: CASSQDNGSDGYTF
DNA: TGTGCCAGCAGCCAAGATAACGGGTCGGATGGCTACACCTTC

J: TRBJ2-1
V: TRBV11-3
D: TRBD1
CDR3: CASSSRPGTGSYNEQFF
DNA: TGTGCCAGCAGCTCGCGCCCCGGGACAGGCTCCTACAATGAGCAGTTCTTC

J: TRBJ2-6
V: TRBV30
D: TRBD1
CDR3: CAWRNRDRASGANVLTF
DNA: TGTGCCTGGAGGAACCGGGACAGGGCCTCTGGGGCCAACGTCCTGACTTTC

J: TRBJ1-4
V: TRBV7-8
D: NA
CDR3: CASSLDAGSGGEKLFF
DNA: TGTGCCAGCAGCTTAGATGCCGGGTCGGGTGGGGAAAAACTGTTTTTT

J: TRBJ2-7
V: TRBV18
D: NA
CDR3: CASSPQEGAMYEQYF
DNA: TGTGCCAGCTCACCGCAGGAGGGGGCTATGTACGAGCAGTACTTC

J: TRBJ2-7
V: TRBV2
D: TRBD1
CDR3: CASRLTTGFAYEQYF
DNA: TGTGCCAGCAGATTAACGACAGGGTTCGCCTACGAGCAGTACTTC

J: TRBJ2-2
V: TRBV29-1
D: NA
CDR3: CSVDRYNTGELFF
DNA: TGCAGCGTAGACAGGTATAACACCGGGGAGCTGTTTTTT

J: TRBJ2-7
V: TRBV6-6
D: TRBD1
CDR3: CASSQRTGSYEQYF
DNA: TGTGCCAGCAGTCAACGGACAGGGAGCTACGAGCAGTACTTC

J: TRBJ1-5
V: TRBV30
D: TRBD1
CDR3: CAWSLTGVNQPQHF
DNA: TGTGCCTGGAGTCTCACAGGGGTCAATCAGCCCCAGCATTTT

J: TRBJ2-7
V: TRBV28
D: TRBD1
CDR3: CASTRDRYEQYF
DNA: TGTGCCAGCACTCGGGACAGATACGAGCAGTACTTC

J: TRBJ2-7
V: TRBV11-3
D: TRBD1
CDR3: CASSPDRGDEQYF
DNA: TGTGCCAGCAGCCCGGACAGGGGCGACGAGCAGTACTTC

J: TRBJ2-3
V: TRBV19
D: TRBD2
CDR3: CASSRTSGGSLSTDTQYF
DNA: TGTGCCAGTAGTAGGACTAGCGGGGGAAGTCTTAGCACAGATACGCAGTATTTT

J: TRBJ2-7
V: TRBV5-1
D: NA
CDR3: CASSSPDPSYEQYF
DNA: TGCGCCAGCAGCTCTCCAGACCCTAGCTACGAGCAGTACTTC

J: TRBJ2-2
V: TRBV18
D: TRBD1
CDR3: CASSPFPGQGPNTGELFF
DNA: TGTGCCAGCTCACCCTTCCCGGGACAGGGGCCGAACACCGGGGAGCTGTTTTTT

J: TRBJ1-2
V: TRBV27
D: TRBD1
CDR3: CASSFNTGAESGYTF
DNA: TGTGCCAGCAGTTTTAACACAGGGGCAGAGTCGGGCTACACCTTC

J: TRBJ2-5
V: TRBV19
D: NA
CDR3: CATGERKETQYF
DNA: TGTGCCACGGGGGAGCGTAAAGAGACCCAGTACTTC

J: TRBJ2-7
V: TRBV2
D: TRBD2
CDR3: CASSESSGSVNEQYF
DNA: TGTGCCAGCAGTGAAAGTAGCGGGAGTGTCAACGAGCAGTACTTC

J: TRBJ1-1
V: TRBV30
D: NA
CDR3: CAWNNYEVWVQEAFF
DNA: TGTGCCTGGAACAACTATGAGGTCTGGGTCCAGGAAGCTTTCTTT

J: TRBJ1-2
V: TRBV6-5
D: NA
CDR3: CASSYSIAGSHYGYTF
DNA: TGTGCCAGCAGTTACTCGATCGCTGGGAGTCACTATGGCTACACCTTC

J: TRBJ1-2
V: TRBV5-1
D: TRBD1
CDR3: CASSLDGQGTNYGYTF
DNA: TGCGCCAGCAGCTTGGACGGACAGGGGACTAACTATGGCTACACCTTC

J: TRBJ1-5
V: TRBV19
D: NA
CDR3: CASSTPMDSANQPQHF
DNA: TGTGCCAGTAGTACCCCTATGGACAGCGCCAATCAGCCCCAGCATTTT

J: TRBJ2-2
V: TRBV18
D: NA
CDR3: CASSPDAGTGELFF
DNA: TGTGCCAGCTCACCCGACGCAGGCACCGGGGAGCTGTTTTTT

J: TRBJ2-2
V: TRBV9
D: TRBD2
CDR3: CASSAPGLAARTGELFF
DNA: TGTGCCAGCAGCGCCCCGGGACTAGCGGCTAGGACCGGGGAGCTGTTTTTT

J: TRBJ2-7
V: TRBV27
D: TRBD2
CDR3: CASSSKGTRYEQYF
DNA: TGTGCCAGCAGTTCCAAGGGGACTAGGTACGAGCAGTACTTC

J: TRBJ2-3
V: TRBV2
D: TRBD2
CDR3: CASREGSGGTDTQYF
DNA: TGTGCCAGCAGGGAGGGTAGCGGGGGCACAGATACGCAGTATTTT

J: TRBJ2-7
V: TRBV5-6
D: NA
CDR3: CASSLSGEQYF
DNA: TGTGCCAGCAGCTTGTCAGGCGAGCAGTACTTC

J: TRBJ2-7
V: TRBV19
D: TRBD2
CDR3: CASSRTSGRGYEQYF
DNA: TGTGCCAGTAGTCGGACTAGCGGGAGAGGGTACGAGCAGTACTTC

J: TRBJ1-2
V: TRBV18
D: NA
CDR3: CASSPLVTTNYGYTF
DNA: TGTGCCAGCTCACCTCTTGTGACAACTAACTATGGCTACACCTTC

J: TRBJ1-2
V: TRBV5-1
D: TRBD1
CDR3: CASSLVVSRGQRTYTF
DNA: TGCGCCAGCAGCTTGGTAGTTTCAAGGGGGCAGCGAACCTACACCTTC

J: TRBJ2-7
V: TRBV10-1
D: NA
CDR3: CASTRDIGYEQYF
DNA: TGCGCCAGTACTCGGGACATAGGATACGAGCAGTACTTC

J: TRBJ1-1
V: TRBV30
D: NA
CDR3: CAWSRTVNTEAFF
DNA: TGTGCCTGGAGCAGGACAGTGAACACTGAAGCTTTCTTT